This TCR beta chain was retrieved from a study of blood T cell repertoires in COVID-19. Assay: immunoSEQ multiplex PCR; the TCRdb copy retains only in-frame clones and omits some. The sample carries around 100,000 clones, around nine tenths recorded once. V trimming: 4 bases; J trimming: 7 bases; junction bases outside the gene matches: 8. The germline gives CDR1 SNHLY, CDR2 FYNNEI. CDR3 length equals 15 residues. The chain couples TRBV2 to TRBJ2-1; TRBD2 aligns across 9 bases. This clonotype originated in a human donor in a cohort sampled during active COVID-19. What was sequenced was peripheral blood. The CDR3 sequence is CASSGGGRAVNEQFF. For the CDR3, the DNA is TGTGCCAGCAGTGGAGGCGGGAGGGCCGTAAATGAGCAGTTCTTC.